This entry describes one T cell receptor beta chain. This entry belongs to a study of cytomegalovirus exposure and HLA in healthy donors. PCR employed 60 Vbeta and 13 Jbeta primers. TCRdb's copy holds only in-frame clones and misses some; the assay was immunoSEQ multiplex PCR. The table has roughly 140,000 clones, about 64% seen once. What was sequenced was PBMCs. This sequence originates from a woman in her 30s in good health and CMV-seropositive.

The DNA of the CDR3 is TGTGCCAGCAGTTTACCCTCGTACTACGAGCAGTACTTC. Translated, it gives CASSLPSYYEQYF. The chain recombines TRBV11-2 with TRBJ2-7; no reliable D call. CDR1 and CDR2 from the germline V gene are SGHAT and FQNNGV. The CDR3 is 13 residues long. The V end was cut by 6 bases, the J end by 3 bases, with 12 bases between.